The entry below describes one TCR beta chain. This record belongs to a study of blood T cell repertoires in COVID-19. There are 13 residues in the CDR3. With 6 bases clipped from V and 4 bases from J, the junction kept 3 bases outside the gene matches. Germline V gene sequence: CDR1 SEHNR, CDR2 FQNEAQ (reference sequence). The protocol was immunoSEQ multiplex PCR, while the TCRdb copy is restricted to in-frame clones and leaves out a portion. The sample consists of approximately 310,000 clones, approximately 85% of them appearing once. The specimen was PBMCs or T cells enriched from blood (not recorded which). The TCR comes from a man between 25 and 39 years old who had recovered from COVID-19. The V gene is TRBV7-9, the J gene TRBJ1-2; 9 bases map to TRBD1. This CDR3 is CASSYRGPYGYTF. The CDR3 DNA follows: TGTGCCAGCAGTTACAGGGGGCCCTATGGCTACACCTTC.